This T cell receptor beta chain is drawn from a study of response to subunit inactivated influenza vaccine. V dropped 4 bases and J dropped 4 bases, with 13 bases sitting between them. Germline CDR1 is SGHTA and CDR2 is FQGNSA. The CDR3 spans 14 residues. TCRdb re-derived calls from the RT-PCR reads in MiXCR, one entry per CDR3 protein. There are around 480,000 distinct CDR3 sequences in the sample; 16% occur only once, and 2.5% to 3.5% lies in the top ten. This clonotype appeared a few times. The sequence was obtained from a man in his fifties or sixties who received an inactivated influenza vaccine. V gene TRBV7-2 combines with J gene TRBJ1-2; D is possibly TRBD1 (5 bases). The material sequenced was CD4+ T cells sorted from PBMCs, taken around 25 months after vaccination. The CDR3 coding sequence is TGTGCCAGCAGCTCCTCCGGGGGGAGCTATGGCTACACCTTC. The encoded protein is CASSSSGGSYGYTF.